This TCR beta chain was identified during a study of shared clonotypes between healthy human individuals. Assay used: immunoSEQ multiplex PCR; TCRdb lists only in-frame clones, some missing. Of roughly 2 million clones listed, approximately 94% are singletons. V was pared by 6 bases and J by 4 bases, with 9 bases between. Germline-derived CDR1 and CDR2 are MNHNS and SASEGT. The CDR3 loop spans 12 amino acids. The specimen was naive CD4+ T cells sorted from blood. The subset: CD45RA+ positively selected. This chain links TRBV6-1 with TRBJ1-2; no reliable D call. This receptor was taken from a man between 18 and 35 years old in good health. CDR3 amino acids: CASSLQAYGYTF. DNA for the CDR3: TGTGCCAGCAGCCTTCAGGCCTATGGCTACACCTTC.